The 21 T cell receptor beta chains below were found in one sample sequenced in a study of molecular identifiers for immune sequencing clone quantification. Each CDR3 protein gets one entry after TCRdb re-called the PCR reads with MiXCR. This sample yields about 640,000 distinct CDR3 sequences, of which approximately 20% are seen a single time; roughly 0.83% belongs to the top ten. Sequencing was carried out using naive CD8+ T cells from blood, with Jurkat cell RNA spiked in. Indicated subset: FACS-sorted CD8+CD4-CCR7+CD45RA+ naive T cells. Receptors originate from a human donor in good health. Some libraries in this study had Jurkat cell RNA spiked in.

This chain links TRBV5-6 with TRBJ2-7; 8 bases are a match to TRBD1. The CDR3 extends over 15 amino acids. Germline assignment: CDR1 SGHDT and CDR2 YYEEEE. V trimming: 4 bases; J trimming: 3 bases; junction bases outside the gene matches: 9. For the CDR3, the DNA is TGTGCCAGCAGCCTGGACAGGGTCGGAGTCTACGAGCAGTACTTC. Translation gives CASSLDRVGVYEQYF. The full variable domain, rest sourced from reference TRBV5-6 and TRBJ2-7, is DAGVTQSPTHLIKTRGQQVTLRCSPKSGHDTVSWYQQALGQGPQFIFQYYEEEERQRGNFPDRFSGHQFPNYSSELNVNALLLGDSALYLCASSLDRVGVYEQYFGPGTRLTVT.

This clonotype was counted many times. The chain is built from TRBV12-3 or TRBV12-4 and TRBJ2-7; D might be TRBD1 (5 bases). The CDR3 has 15 amino acids. V lost 2 bases and J lost 3, with 14 bases in between. The CDR3 protein is CASSLLQGYNYEQYF. The CDR3, as DNA: TGTGCCAGCAGTTTATTGCAGGGCTATAACTACGAGCAGTACTTC.

As regards this clonotype: A much larger clone is a single base away; this may be a read error. The chain couples TRBV19 to TRBJ1-2; 8 nucleotides match TRBD1. Germline V gene lookup returns CDR1 LNHDA and CDR2 SQIVND (reference sequence). This CDR3 comprises 13 residues. V was clipped by 11 bases and J by 6 bases; unmatched bases: 11. CDR3 nucleotides: TGTGCCGTAGGGGACAGGAATGACCATGGCTACACCTTC. Translating it yields CAVGDRNDHGYTF.

Only a few counts were recorded for this clonotype. The chain employs TRBV9 and TRBJ2-3; the D gene is possibly TRBD2 (5 bases). Trimming took 3 bases from V and 3 from J, leaving 11 bases between them. Looked up from germline, CDR1 is SGDLS and CDR2 is YYNGEE. This CDR3 contains 14 residues. CDR3 amino acids: CASSGDGVTDTQYF. CDR3 DNA: TGTGCCAGCAGCGGCGACGGGGTAACAGATACGCAGTATTTT.

Ten or more counts support this clonotype. The chain recombines TRBV10-3 with TRBJ2-3; D unclear. CDR1 and CDR2 from the germline V gene are ENHRY and SYGVKD. CDR3 length: 13 amino acids. V lost 4 bases and J lost 3, with 8 bases in between. CDR3 region: CAISGPGTDTQYF. The CDR3 nucleotides are TGTGCCATCAGTGGTCCTGGAACAGATACGCAGTATTTT.

A remark on this clonotype: Compared with germline, one end of the junction differs, possibly owing to a read error. The J gene is TRBJ2-5, the V gene TRBV7-8; weak D call: TRBD2 (6 bases). The CDR3 sequence is 17 residues long. The germline gives CDR1 SGHVS, CDR2 FQNEAQ. CDR3 in amino acids: CASGQEEEGWNQETQYF. The CDR3 DNA reads TGTGCCAGCGGCCAAGAAGAGGAGGGGTGGAACCAAGAGACCCAATACTTC.

This clonotype was seen at least ten times. The chain couples TRBV20-1 to TRBJ1-1; 8 nucleotides match TRBD1. CDR3 length equals 14 residues. The J segment lost 5 bases and the V segment lost 5 bases, leaving 10 bases of the junction unmatched. Germline loops: CDR1 DFQATT, CDR2 SNEGSKA (reference sequence). The CDR3 protein is CSAGDRGERTEAFF. In nucleotides, the CDR3 is TGCAGTGCTGGTGACAGGGGCGAGCGTACTGAAGCTTTCTTT.

Many counts were recorded for this clonotype. The chain joins TRBV5-1 to TRBJ1-1; D gene unclear. V gave up 0 bases and J gave up 6 bases, with 24 bases separating them. This CDR3 is 18 amino acids long. The germline V gene encodes CDR1 SGHRS and CDR2 YFSETQ. In DNA, the CDR3 is TGCGCCAGCAGCTTGGCAGGCCTCCAGGCCCTAGTAGGTCCTGAAGCTTTCTTT. Its translation: CASSLAGLQALVGPEAFF. Supplemented by reference TRBV5-1 and TRBJ1-1, the full variable domain reads KAGVTQTPRYLIKTRGQQVTLSCSPISGHRSVSWYQQTPGQGLQFLFEYFSETQRNKGNFPGRFSGRQFSNSRSEMNVSTLELGDSALYLCASSLAGLQALVGPEAFFGQGTRLTVV.

This clonotype was picked up one time. A read error is possible here, since a much larger clone lies one base away. The chain joins TRBV4-2 to TRBJ2-3; TRBD1 matches at 10 bases. The ends lost 6 bases at V and 2 bases at J; junction bases unmatched: 8. The CDR3 has 16 residues. CDR1 is LGHNA, CDR2 YNFKEQ, per germline. CDR3 amino acids: CASRQRDRGLTDTQYF. CDR3 DNA sequence: TGTGCCAGCAGGCAACGGGACAGGGGCCTCACAGATACGCAGTATTTT.

V is TRBV7-9 and J is TRBJ2-7; TRBD1 might be the D (5 bases). Germline loops: CDR1 SEHNR, CDR2 FQNEAQ (reference sequence). V lost 6 bases and J 3 bases, leaving 21 bases between the germline ends. This CDR3 comprises 16 residues. CDR3 loop: CASSPLTAGLHYEQYF. The CDR3 coding sequence is TGTGCCAGCAGTCCTCTTACGGCAGGGCTACACTACGAGCAGTACTTC.

This clonotype came up many times. V gene TRBV7-6 combines with J gene TRBJ2-3, with D tentatively TRBD1 or TRBD2 (5 bases each). V gave up 0 bases and J gave up 3 bases, with 10 bases separating them. CDR1 and CDR2 from the germline V gene are SGHVS and FNYEAQ. The CDR3 extends over 15 amino acids. CDR3 DNA: TGTGCCAGCAGCTTAGCGAGGGGATTAACAGATACGCAGTATTTT. Protein product: CASSLARGLTDTQYF.

The sample holds many counts of this clonotype. The chain is built from TRBV30 and TRBJ1-1; D is uncertain. CDR1 GTSNPN and CDR2 SVGIG come from the germline V gene (reference sequence). Trimming took 2 bases from V and 1 from J, leaving 5 bases between them. This CDR3 is 12 amino acids long. The CDR3 bases are TGTGCCTGGAGTAGGGAGAACACTGAAGCTTTCTTT. Translated, it gives CAWSRENTEAFF.

Notes on this clonotype: This likely comes from a read error, as the CDR3 has no conserved phenylalanine or tryptophan at its end. This rearrangement joins TRBV29-1 to TRBJ2-5; tentatively, D is TRBD2 (5 bases). Germline V gene sequence: CDR1 SQVTM, CDR2 ANQGSEA. The V end lost 7 bases, the J end lost 5 bases, and 20 bases lay between the germline ends. This CDR3 has 14 residues. The CDR3 coding sequence is TGCAGCGCCCTCGGTAGCTGGACGGGGGAGACCCAGTACCTC. It encodes CSALGSWTGETQYL.

In this sample, this clonotype turned up a few times. This sequence joins TRBV27 and TRBJ2-1; D may be TRBD2 (5 bases). The V and J ends lost 0 bases and 1 base respectively, with 13 bases between them. Per germline, CDR1 MNHEY and CDR2 SMNVEV (reference sequence). The CDR3 is 17 amino acids. This chain's CDR3 is CASSLSPGNPSYNEQFF. The DNA of the CDR3 is TGTGCCAGCAGTTTATCGCCGGGGAACCCTTCCTACAATGAGCAGTTCTTC.

This clonotype was seen repeatedly, ten times or more. J is TRBJ2-1 and V is TRBV4-1; 9 nucleotides line up with TRBD1. Trimming took 1 base from V and 7 from J; bases not matched to a gene: 11. Germline CDR1 reads MGHRA; CDR2 reads YSYEKL. CDR3 length: 17 amino acids. CDR3 residues: CASSQGEIQGAWNEQFF. CDR3 coding DNA: TGCGCCAGCAGCCAAGGAGAAATACAGGGGGCTTGGAATGAGCAGTTCTTC.

At least ten counts were recorded for this clonotype. The V gene is TRBV4-1, the J gene TRBJ2-7; D possibly corresponds to TRBD2 (5 bases). Germline V gene data show CDR1 as MGHRA and CDR2 as YSYEKL. This CDR3 spans 16 amino acids. The germline V and J ends were trimmed by 1 base and 3 bases, with 16 bases remaining between them. As DNA, the CDR3 is TGCGCCAGCAGCCAAGGAGGGAGCCTGGCCAACTACGAGCAGTACTTC. This encodes CASSQGGSLANYEQYF.

A word on this clonotype: This clone may be a read error of a much larger clone one base away. The V and J genes are TRBV30 and TRBJ2-3; maybe TRBD1 (6 bases). Looked up from germline, CDR1 is GTSNPN and CDR2 is SVGIG (reference sequence). Deletions cut 2 bases from V and 4 bases from J, with 10 bases between. There are 13 residues in the CDR3. The CDR3 DNA sequence: TGTGCCTGGAGTTCTACAGGGCCAGATACGCAGTATTTT. Protein sequence: CAWSSTGPDTQYF.

The sample holds many counts of this clonotype. The rearrangement uses TRBV2 and TRBJ1-1; no reliable D call. V lost 7 bases, J lost 0 bases, and 12 bases lay in between. The length of the CDR3 is 14 residues. The germline CDR1 and CDR2 sequences are SNHLY and FYNNEI. The CDR3 spells CASKAEIMNTEAFF. The CDR3 nucleotides are TGTGCCAGCAAGGCTGAGATCATGAACACTGAAGCTTTCTTT.

This clonotype showed up many times. The gene calls are TRBV19 and TRBJ1-2; D unresolved. V was cut by 3 bases and J by 7 bases, with 18 bases left in between. The V gene's germline CDR1 is LNHDA and CDR2 SQIVND (reference sequence). The CDR3 totals 15 residues. The CDR3 coding sequence is TGTGCCAGTAGTATCACTCGCCCCCCGACGACTGGCTACACCTTC. Amino acid sequence: CASSITRPPTTGYTF. Supplemented by reference TRBV19 and TRBJ1-2, the full variable domain reads DGGITQSPKYLFRKEGQNVTLSCEQNLNHDAMYWYRQDPGQGLRLIYYSQIVNDFQKGDIAEGYSVSREKKESFPLTVTSAQKNPTAFYLCASSITRPPTTGYTFGSGTRLTVV.

There are many counts of this clonotype. The V call is TRBV7-9, the J call TRBJ2-1, with D tentatively TRBD2 (5 bases). Trimming stripped 5 bases from V and 8 bases from J, with 16 bases between. This CDR3 has 14 residues. Germline V gene lookup returns CDR1 SEHNR and CDR2 FQNEAQ (reference sequence). The CDR3 DNA follows: TGTGCCAGCAGCCCCCCGAGGCCCGGGGATGAGCAGTTCTTC. It translates to CASSPPRPGDEQFF.

This clonotype showed up many times. The V and J genes are TRBV5-4 and TRBJ2-7; D perhaps matches TRBD1 (6 bases). CDR1 and CDR2 (germline): SGHNT, YYREEE (reference sequence). Trimming stripped 4 bases from V and 6 bases from J, with 14 bases between. The CDR3 is 13 residues long. The CDR3 coding sequence is TGTGCCAGCAGCGTAGGGGACACCGCCGAGCAGTACTTC. It specifies CASSVGDTAEQYF. Based on the CDR3 plus reference TRBV5-4 and TRBJ2-7, the full variable domain is ETGVTQSPTHLIKTRGQQVTLRCSSQSGHNTVSWYQQALGQGPQFIFQYYREEENGRGNFPPRFSGLQFPNYSSELNVNALELDDSALYLCASSVGDTAEQYFGPGTRLTVT.